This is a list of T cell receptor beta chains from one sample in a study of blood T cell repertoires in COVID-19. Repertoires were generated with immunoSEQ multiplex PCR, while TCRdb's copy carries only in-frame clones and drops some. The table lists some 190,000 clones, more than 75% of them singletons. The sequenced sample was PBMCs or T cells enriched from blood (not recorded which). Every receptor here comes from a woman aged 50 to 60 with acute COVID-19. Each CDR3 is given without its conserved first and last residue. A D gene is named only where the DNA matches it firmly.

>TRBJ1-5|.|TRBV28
ASTRRVTIHNQPQH
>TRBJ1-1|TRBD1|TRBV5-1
ASSLEFSGTGTAF
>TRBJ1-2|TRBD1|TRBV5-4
ASSTRDRALYGYT
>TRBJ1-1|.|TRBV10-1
ASSESTALPEAF
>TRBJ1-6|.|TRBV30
AWRYGGDSPLH
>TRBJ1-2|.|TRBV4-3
ASSQVIGRSDGYT
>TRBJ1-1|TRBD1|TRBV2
ASIQGAAAF
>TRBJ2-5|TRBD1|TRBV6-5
ASRLFRTGQETQY
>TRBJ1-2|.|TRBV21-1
ASSKSQAANYGYT
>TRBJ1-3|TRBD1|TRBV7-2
ASSLDLGQIGSGNTIY
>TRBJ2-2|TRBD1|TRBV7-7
ASSLQPPGTGYTGELF
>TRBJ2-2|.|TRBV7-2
ASNIAGNTGELF
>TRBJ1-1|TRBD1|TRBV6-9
ASSYSVDRGNTEAF
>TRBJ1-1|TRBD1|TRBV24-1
ATSDLKAGGTEAF
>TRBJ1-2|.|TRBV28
ASSLMGRDNYGYT
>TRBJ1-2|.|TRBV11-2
ASSLQGRGSVYGYT
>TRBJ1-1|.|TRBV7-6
ASSPQRELGNTEAF
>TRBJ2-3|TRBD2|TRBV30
AWSRTGLAATQY
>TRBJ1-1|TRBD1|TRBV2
ASSPQGARSEAF
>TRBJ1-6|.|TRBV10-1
ASSPAGTNSPLH
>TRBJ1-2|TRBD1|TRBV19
ASSIWDRGYGYT
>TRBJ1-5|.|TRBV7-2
ASSLSGARQPQH
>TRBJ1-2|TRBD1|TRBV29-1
SVESSRDRAYGYT
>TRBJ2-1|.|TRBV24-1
ATSGPRDSYNEQF
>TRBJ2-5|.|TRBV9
ASSVAGGGAGETQY